What follows describes a single TCR beta chain. The sample belongs to a study of technical replicates of blood from a handful of donors. The CDR3 is 16 residues long. Germline V gene data show CDR1 as MGHDK and CDR2 as SYGVNS. With V trimmed by 8 bases and J by 7 bases, 11 bases remained unmatched. The data were produced by immunoSEQ multiplex PCR, yet TCRdb's version contains in-frame clones alone and is incomplete. The sample holds tens of thousands of clones, 94% seen once. This clonotype was obtained from a human donor in good health. V and J are TRBV25-1 and TRBJ2-1; 13 bases agree with TRBD2. The specimen sequenced was T cells isolated from PBMCs. CDR3 bases: TGTGCCAGCGGACCTACTAGCGGGGGGGATCGGAATGAGCAGTTCTTC. It yields the protein CASGPTSGGDRNEQFF.